This T cell receptor beta chain was recovered during a study of PD-L1 blockade in urothelial cancer (TCRdb year 2017). Background for the entire study: Every patient began therapy in 2014 and was given atezolizumab 1,200 mg intravenously every 3 weeks. Blood samples were analyzed at two time points: 3 weeks after treatment start (second dose) and 6 weeks after treatment start. The study was an exploratory multi-omic analysis of somatic, immune and clinical correlates of response to PD-L1 blockade with atezolizumab in urothelial cancer. Blood samples yielded a median of around 150,000 T cells and more than 75,000 unique TCRs, with median clonality roughly 0.085. In the same patients, whole exome sequencing and RNA sequencing of pretreatment tumors were performed in addition to TCR sequencing. Fewer than ten patients achieved durable clinical benefit and about 22 did not. Durable clinical benefit was defined as progression-free survival longer than 6 months, and TCR features were also tested against progression-free and overall survival. Approximately 29 patients had pretreatment blood TCR-seq, about 25 had at least one posttreatment blood collection, and about 25 had tumor TCR-seq. Pretreatment tumor samples, along with matched peripheral blood serially collected before and after atezolizumab treatment, were subjected to TCR sequencing. Patients had an ECOG performance status of 0 or 1 and had received between 0 and 3 prior chemotherapy regimens. About 90% of the 29 patients were males with bladder-origin urothelial cancer, and about 60% of the roughly 30 reported a prior smoking history.

Including the terminal cysteine and phenylalanine, the CDR3 comprises 16 residues. CDR3 DNA is the only sequence kept; it has 48 bases, read in frame from the first base. From the germline V gene (reference sequence), CDR1 is SGHNT and CDR2 is YYREEE. Trimming removed 4 bases from V and 5 bases from J, leaving 19 bases between the germline ends. Synthetic TCR analog templates were spiked into each PCR to estimate absolute template abundance from read counts. The immunoSEQ assay was used to amplify TCRbeta CDR3 regions from genomic DNA with bias-controlled V and J gene primers. Rearranged TCRbeta segments were sequenced at approximately 20X coverage. For the original study's pipeline: Sequencing errors were corrected by clustering, and CDR3s were annotated against IMGT so that V, D and J genes could be assigned. Downstream analyses used only productive TCRbeta rearrangements and left out out-of-frame or stop-codon sequences. To compute clonality, Shannon entropy was normalized by the log of the number of unique productive sequences and then subtracted from one. Clones differing between time points or between blood and tumor were identified using Fisher's exact test with Benjamini-Hochberg correction, with an adjusted p below 0.01 applied as the threshold. Drawn from immuneACCESS, this table holds only the in-frame rearrangements with V and J called that TCRdb kept. Clones are partly lost; checked studies trace under half to an unresolved V gene and leave the rest unexplained. D and trimming were read from the DNA, whereas the V and J calls and clone size are those reported in that table. This sample lists 120,000 or so clones; 86% were detected once. The ten largest clones represent 2% to 3% of the sample.

Paper-wide results and their limitations: Because of the small sample size (n ≈ 29) and the many exploratory analyses performed, the results are intended to be regarded as hypothesis-generating. Greater expansion of tumor-associated TCR clones in peripheral blood 3 weeks after the start of treatment was observed in patients with durable benefit (n of about 20, p = 0.022). A pretreatment peripheral blood TCR clonality below the median was linked to improved progression-free and overall survival.

Sample time point, as interpreted from the label and publication: peripheral blood 6 weeks after treatment start. The cohort comprised more than 25 patients with locally advanced or metastatic urothelial carcinoma treated at Memorial Sloan Kettering on a trial protocol. Peripheral blood mononuclear cells were collected pretreatment and during treatment, with between 1 and 8 total time points obtained per patient. The Qiagen DNeasy Blood extraction kit was used to purify genomic DNA from total PBMCs and from tumor samples. PBMCs were collected pretreatment and during treatment and were isolated and stored as previously described. With respect to this clone: Its antigen target is currently unknown. No base qualities exist here, and no much larger clone lies one base off it.

This chain is built from TRBV5-4 and TRBJ2-1; the D gene is perhaps TRBD2, on 6 matching bases. The sample in question was PBMCs, obtained around atezolizumab (anti-PD-L1) treatment. This sequence originates from a man aged 50 to 60 with urothelial cancer. CDR3 loop: CASSPPGGRSDNEQFF. The sequenced DNA: TGTGCCAGCAGCCCCCCCGGAGGGAGAAGTGACAATGAGCAGTTCTTC.